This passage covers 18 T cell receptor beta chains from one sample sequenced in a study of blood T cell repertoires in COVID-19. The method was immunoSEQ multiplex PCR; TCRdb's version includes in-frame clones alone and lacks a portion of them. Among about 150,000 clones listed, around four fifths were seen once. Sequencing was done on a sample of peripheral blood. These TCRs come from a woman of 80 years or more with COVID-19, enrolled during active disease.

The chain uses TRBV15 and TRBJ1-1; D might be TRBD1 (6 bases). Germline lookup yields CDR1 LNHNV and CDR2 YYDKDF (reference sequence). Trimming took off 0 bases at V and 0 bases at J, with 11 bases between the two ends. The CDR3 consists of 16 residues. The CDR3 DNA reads TGTGCCACCAGCAGAGATTGGGGGCAACTGAACACTGAAGCTTTCTTT. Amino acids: CATSRDWGQLNTEAFF.

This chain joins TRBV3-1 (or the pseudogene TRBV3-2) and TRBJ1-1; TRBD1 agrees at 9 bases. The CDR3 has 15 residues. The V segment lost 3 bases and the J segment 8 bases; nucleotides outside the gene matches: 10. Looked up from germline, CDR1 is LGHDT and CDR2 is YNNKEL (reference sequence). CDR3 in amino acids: CASSHPKQGAEEAFF. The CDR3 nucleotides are TGTGCCAGCAGCCACCCCAAACAGGGGGCGGAGGAAGCTTTCTTT.

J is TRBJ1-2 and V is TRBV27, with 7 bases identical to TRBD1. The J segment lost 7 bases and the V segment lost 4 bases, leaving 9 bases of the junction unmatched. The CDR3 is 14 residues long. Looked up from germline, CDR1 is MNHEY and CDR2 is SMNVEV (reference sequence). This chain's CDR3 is CASSSQGGLLGYTF. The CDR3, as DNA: TGTGCCAGCAGTTCCCAGGGGGGCCTCCTTGGCTACACCTTC.

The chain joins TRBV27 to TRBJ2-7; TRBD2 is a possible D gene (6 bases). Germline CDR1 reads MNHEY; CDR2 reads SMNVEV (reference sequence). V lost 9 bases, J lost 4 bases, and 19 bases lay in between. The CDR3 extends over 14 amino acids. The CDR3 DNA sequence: TGTGCCAGTGCTCTCGGGCGGAGGGGATACGAGCAGTACTTC. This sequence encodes CASALGRRGYEQYF.

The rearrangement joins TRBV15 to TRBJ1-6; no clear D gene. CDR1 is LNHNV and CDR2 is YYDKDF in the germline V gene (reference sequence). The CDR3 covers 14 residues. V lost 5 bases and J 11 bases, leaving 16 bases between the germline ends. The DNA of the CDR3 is TGTGCCACCAGCGGAGGACCGCCGGGTACACCCCTCCACTTT. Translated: CATSGGPPGTPLHF.

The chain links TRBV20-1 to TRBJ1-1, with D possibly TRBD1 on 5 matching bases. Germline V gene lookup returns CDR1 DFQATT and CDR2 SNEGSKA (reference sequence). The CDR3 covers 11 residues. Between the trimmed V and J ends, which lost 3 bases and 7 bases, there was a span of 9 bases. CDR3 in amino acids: CSARGHREAFF. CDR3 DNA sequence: TGCAGTGCTAGGGGGCACCGTGAAGCTTTCTTT.

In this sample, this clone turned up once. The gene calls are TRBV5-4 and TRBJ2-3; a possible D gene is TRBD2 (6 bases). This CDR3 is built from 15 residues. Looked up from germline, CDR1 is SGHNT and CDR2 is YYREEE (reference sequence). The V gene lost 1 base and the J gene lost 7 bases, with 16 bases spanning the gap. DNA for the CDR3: TGTGCCAGCAGCTTGACTAGCACCCTACAGCATACGCAGTATTTT. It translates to CASSLTSTLQHTQYF.

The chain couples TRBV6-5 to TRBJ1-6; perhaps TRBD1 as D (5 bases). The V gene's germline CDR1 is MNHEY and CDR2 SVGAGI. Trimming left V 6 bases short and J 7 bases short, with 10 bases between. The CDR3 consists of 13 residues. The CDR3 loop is CASSVDRNSPLHF. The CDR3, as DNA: TGTGCCAGCAGCGTCGACAGAAATTCACCCCTCCACTTT.

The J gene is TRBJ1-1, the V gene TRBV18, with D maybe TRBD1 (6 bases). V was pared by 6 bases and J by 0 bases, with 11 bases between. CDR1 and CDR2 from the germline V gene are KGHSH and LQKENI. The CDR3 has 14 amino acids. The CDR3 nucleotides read TGTGCCAGCTCCCTGGACAGAGTGAACACTGAAGCTTTCTTT. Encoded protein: CASSLDRVNTEAFF.

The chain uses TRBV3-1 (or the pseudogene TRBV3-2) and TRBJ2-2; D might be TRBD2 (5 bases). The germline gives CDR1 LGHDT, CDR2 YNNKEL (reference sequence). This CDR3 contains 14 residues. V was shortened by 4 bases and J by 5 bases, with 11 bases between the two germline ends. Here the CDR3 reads CASSRSGGTGELFF. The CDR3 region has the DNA TGTGCCAGCAGCCGAAGTGGAGGAACCGGGGAGCTGTTTTTT.

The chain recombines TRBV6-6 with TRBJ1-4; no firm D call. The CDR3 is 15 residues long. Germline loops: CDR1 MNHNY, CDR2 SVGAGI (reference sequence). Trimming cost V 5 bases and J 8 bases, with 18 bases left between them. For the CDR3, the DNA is TGTGCCAGCAGTGAGCACCAACTACCCGAGGAAAAACTGTTTTTT. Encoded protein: CASSEHQLPEEKLFF.

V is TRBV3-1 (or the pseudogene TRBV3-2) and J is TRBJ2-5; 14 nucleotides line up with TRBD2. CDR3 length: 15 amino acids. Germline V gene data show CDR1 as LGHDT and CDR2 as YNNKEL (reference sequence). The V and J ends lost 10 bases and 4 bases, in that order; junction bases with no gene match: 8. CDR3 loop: CATRLAGGTRETQYF. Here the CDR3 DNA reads TGTGCCACTCGACTAGCGGGGGGGACGCGAGAGACCCAGTACTTC.

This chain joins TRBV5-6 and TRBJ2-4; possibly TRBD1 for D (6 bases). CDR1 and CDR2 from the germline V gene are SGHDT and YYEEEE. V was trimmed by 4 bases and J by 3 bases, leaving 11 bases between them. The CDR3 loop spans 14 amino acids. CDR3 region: CASSPDRFKNIQYF. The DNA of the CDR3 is TGTGCCAGCAGCCCGGACAGATTCAAAAACATTCAGTACTTC.

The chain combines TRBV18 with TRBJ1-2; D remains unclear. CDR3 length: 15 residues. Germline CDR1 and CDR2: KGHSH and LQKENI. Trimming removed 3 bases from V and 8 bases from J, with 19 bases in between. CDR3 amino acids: CASSPQQNRRMGYTF. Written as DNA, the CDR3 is TGTGCCAGCTCACCGCAACAAAACCGTCGCATGGGCTACACCTTC.

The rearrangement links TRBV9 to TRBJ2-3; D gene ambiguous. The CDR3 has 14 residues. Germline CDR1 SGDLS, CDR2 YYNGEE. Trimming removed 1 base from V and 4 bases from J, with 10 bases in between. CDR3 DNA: TGTGCCAGCAGCGTACGACAAGCCGCAGATACGCAGTATTTT. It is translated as CASSVRQAADTQYF.

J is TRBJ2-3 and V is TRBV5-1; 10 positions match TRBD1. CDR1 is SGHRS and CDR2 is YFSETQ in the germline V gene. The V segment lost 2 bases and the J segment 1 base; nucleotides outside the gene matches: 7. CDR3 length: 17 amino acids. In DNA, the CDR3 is TGCGCCAGCAGCTTAAGACAGGGGGCGAGGGGCACAGATACGCAGTATTTT. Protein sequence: CASSLRQGARGTDTQYF. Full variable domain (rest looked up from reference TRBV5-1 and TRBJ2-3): KAGVTQTPRYLIKTRGQQVTLSCSPISGHRSVSWYQQTPGQGLQFLFEYFSETQRNKGNFPGRFSGRQFSNSRSEMNVSTLELGDSALYLCASSLRQGARGTDTQYFGPGTRLTVL.

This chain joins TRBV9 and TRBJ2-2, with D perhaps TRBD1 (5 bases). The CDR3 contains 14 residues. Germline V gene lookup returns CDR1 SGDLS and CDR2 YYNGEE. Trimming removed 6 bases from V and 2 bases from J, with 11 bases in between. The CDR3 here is CASMGPSNTGELFF. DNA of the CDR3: TGTGCCAGCATGGGGCCGTCCAACACCGGGGAGCTGTTTTTT.

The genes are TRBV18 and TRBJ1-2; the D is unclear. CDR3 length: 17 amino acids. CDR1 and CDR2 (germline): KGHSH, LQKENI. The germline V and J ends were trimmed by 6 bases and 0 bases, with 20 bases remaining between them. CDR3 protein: CASSPRSGSSSNYGYTF. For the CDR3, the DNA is TGTGCCAGCTCGCCCCGGTCCGGGTCAAGCTCTAACTATGGCTACACCTTC.